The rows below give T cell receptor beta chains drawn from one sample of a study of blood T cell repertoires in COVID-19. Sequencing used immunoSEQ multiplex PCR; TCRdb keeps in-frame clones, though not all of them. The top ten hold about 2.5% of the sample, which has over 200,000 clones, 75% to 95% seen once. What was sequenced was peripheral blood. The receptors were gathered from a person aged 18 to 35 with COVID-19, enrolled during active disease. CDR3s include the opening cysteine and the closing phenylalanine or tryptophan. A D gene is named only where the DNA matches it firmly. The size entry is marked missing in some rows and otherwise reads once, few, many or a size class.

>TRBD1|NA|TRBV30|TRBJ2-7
CAWSPTGGAFRSF
TGTGCCTGGAGTCCAACAGGGGGCGCTTTTCGTAGCTTC
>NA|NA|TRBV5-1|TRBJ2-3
CASSLGATDTQYF
TGCGCCAGCAGCTTGGGGGCCACAGATACGCAGTATTTT
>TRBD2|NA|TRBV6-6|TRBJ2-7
CASSPRTSLLTRSYEQYF
TGTGCCAGCAGTCCGCGGACTAGTCTACTTACCAGGTCCTACGAGCAGTACTTC
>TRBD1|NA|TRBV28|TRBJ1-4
CASSGGQGGGEKLFF
TGTGCCAGCAGTGGAGGACAGGGGGGCGGTGAAAAACTGTTTTTT
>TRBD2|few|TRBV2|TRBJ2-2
CASETGGVTGELFF
TGTGCCAGCGAGACGGGAGGGGTCACCGGGGAGCTGTTTTTT
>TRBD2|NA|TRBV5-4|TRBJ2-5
CASSQRDYEETQYF
TGTGCCAGCAGCCAGCGGGACTACGAAGAGACCCAGTACTTC
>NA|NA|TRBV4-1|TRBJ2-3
CASSQAARETDTQYF
TGCGCCAGCAGCCAAGCTGCACGGGAGACAGATACGCAGTATTTT
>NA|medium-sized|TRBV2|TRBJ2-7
CASHIGDNEQYF
TGTGCCAGCCACATAGGGGACAACGAGCAGTACTTC
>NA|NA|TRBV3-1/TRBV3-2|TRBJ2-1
CASSPTGTLNEQFF
TGTGCCAGCAGCCCCACCGGGACACTCAATGAGCAGTTCTTC
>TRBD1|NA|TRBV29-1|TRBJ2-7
CSVRTGGSYEQYF
TGCAGCGTACGGACAGGGGGTTCCTACGAGCAGTACTTC
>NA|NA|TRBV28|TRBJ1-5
CASRFQGRGQPQHF
TGTGCCAGCAGATTCCAGGGTAGAGGTCAGCCCCAGCATTTT
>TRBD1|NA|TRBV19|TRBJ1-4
CASLKSSTGGPNEKLFF
TGTGCCAGTCTTAAATCCTCTACAGGGGGCCCTAATGAAAAACTGTTTTTT
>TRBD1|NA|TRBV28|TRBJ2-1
CASRPGQGAHEQFF
TGTGCCAGCAGACCGGGACAGGGCGCCCATGAGCAGTTCTTC
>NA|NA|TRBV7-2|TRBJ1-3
CASSFQQGSGNTIYF
TGTGCCAGCAGTTTTCAACAGGGCTCGGGAAACACCATATATTTT
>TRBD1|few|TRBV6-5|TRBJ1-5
CASSVTGTGNQPQHF
TGTGCCAGCAGCGTGACAGGGACGGGCAATCAGCCCCAGCATTTT
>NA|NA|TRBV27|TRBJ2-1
CASSGTGFTNEQFF
TGTGCCAGCAGTGGTACAGGGTTTACGAATGAGCAGTTCTTC
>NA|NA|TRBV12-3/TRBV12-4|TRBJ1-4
CASSTGLNEKLFF
TGTGCCAGCAGTACAGGGTTGAATGAAAAACTGTTTTTT
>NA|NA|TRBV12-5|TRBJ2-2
CASGLYSGWDTGELFF
TGTGCTAGTGGTTTGTATTCGGGATGGGACACCGGGGAGCTGTTTTTT
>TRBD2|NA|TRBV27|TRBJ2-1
CASHRDRASGLAGVRNEQFF
TGTGCCAGCCACCGGGACAGAGCCTCGGGACTAGCGGGAGTTAGGAATGAGCAGTTCTTC
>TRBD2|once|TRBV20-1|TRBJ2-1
CSASPSGIGEQFF
TGCAGTGCTAGTCCTAGCGGGATCGGTGAGCAGTTCTTC
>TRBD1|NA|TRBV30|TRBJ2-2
CAWSRDRAKLFF
TGTGCCTGGAGCCGGGACAGGGCGAAGCTGTTTTTT
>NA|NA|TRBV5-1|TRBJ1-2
CASSEDSPNYGYTF
TGCGCCAGCAGCGAGGACAGCCCTAACTATGGCTACACCTTC
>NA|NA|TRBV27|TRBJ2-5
CASRRLAEETQYF
TGTGCCAGCAGACGATTAGCGGAAGAGACCCAGTACTTC